Listed below are T cell receptor beta chains from one sample, sequenced in a study of T cells in Graves' hyperthyroidism and ophthalmopathy. From the multiplex PCR reads, TCRdb called clonotypes with MiXCR, one entry per CDR3 protein. The sample contains a few hundred thousand distinct CDR3 sequences, just under 15% of which appear only once. Material: blood. Receptor source: a woman aged 25 to 39 with Graves' hyperthyroidism. CDR3s include the opening cysteine and the closing phenylalanine or tryptophan. D genes are given only for firm matches.

v_call	j_call	d_call	cdr3_aa
TRBV15	TRBJ2-2	.	CATSRDPRNPNTGELFF
TRBV4-1	TRBJ2-3	.	CASSQALVRDTQYF
TRBV7-2	TRBJ2-5	.	CASSLRQRPTPMQETQYF
TRBV2	TRBJ2-6	TRBD1	CASSDRAGANVLTF
TRBV5-1	TRBJ1-3	.	CASRPYSGNTIYF
TRBV24-1	TRBJ2-3	TRBD2	CATGPGTSRGPQYF
TRBV2	TRBJ1-2	TRBD1	CASSRQGTEGYTF
TRBV6-1	TRBJ1-2	.	CASIAGMNYGYTF
TRBV15	TRBJ1-2	.	CATSPGASSLYGYTF
TRBV20-1	TRBJ2-7	.	CSARADRGSYEQYF
TRBV7-9	TRBJ2-3	TRBD1	CASSLGAGGVDTQYF
TRBV5-1	TRBJ2-1	.	CASSLIRSARENRLNNEQFF
TRBV7-9	TRBJ1-4	.	CASSLGTGRGEKLFF
TRBV20-1	TRBJ2-7	TRBD1	CSQPGQGVYEQYF
TRBV24-1	TRBJ2-3	TRBD2	CATSDSSGSSTDTQYF
TRBV4-1	TRBJ1-1	TRBD1	CASSQAGQGYTEAFF
TRBV11-2	TRBJ2-7	.	CASSSVAAWGGEQYF
TRBV7-2	TRBJ2-1	.	CASSERFSYNEQFF
TRBV28	TRBJ1-2	.	CASSSGTVYGYTF
TRBV25-1	TRBJ2-2	.	CASSELAAGGGELFF
TRBV6-1	TRBJ2-1	TRBD2	CATNSFSGATYNEQFF
TRBV20-1	TRBJ2-7	.	CSARKAGRTYEQYF